This passage covers 23 T cell receptor beta chains from one sample sequenced in a study of shared clonotypes between healthy human individuals. The assay was immunoSEQ multiplex PCR, and TCRdb's table has in-frame clones only and misses some. The sample includes 2 million to 2.5 million clones, 90% to 95% of them seen just once. The sequenced sample consisted of naive CD4+ T cells from PBMCs. Subset here: CD45RA+ positively selected. All receptors derive from a man aged 18 to 30 in good health. Some clones in this sample may be carry-over from other donors' samples.

The V gene is TRBV11-3, the J gene TRBJ2-7; a weak D match, TRBD1 (5 bases). Germline V gene lookup returns CDR1 SGHNT and CDR2 YENEEA. Trimming took off 4 bases at V and 3 bases at J, with 10 bases between the two ends. The length of the CDR3 is 13 residues. The CDR3 sequence: CASSSAGHYEQYF. CDR3 in DNA: TGTGCCAGCAGCTCCGCAGGGCACTACGAGCAGTACTTC.

With respect to this clone: Other DNA sequences in this specimen translate into the identical CDR3. The V gene is TRBV11-2, the J gene TRBJ1-1; no reliable D call. Germline-derived CDR1 and CDR2 are SGHAT and FQNNGV. Between the trimmed V and J ends, which lost 5 bases and 1 base, there was a span of 8 bases. The CDR3 runs to 13 residues. The CDR3, as DNA: TGTGCCAGCAGCCCCCGACAGAACACTGAAGCTTTCTTT. Its translation is CASSPRQNTEAFF.

The chain is built from TRBV18 and TRBJ2-5; 11 bases map to TRBD2. Germline loops: CDR1 KGHSH, CDR2 LQKENI. The V segment lost 4 bases and the J segment 5 bases; nucleotides outside the gene matches: 6. This CDR3 spans 15 amino acids. In nucleotides, the CDR3 is TGTGCCAGCTCACAACGACTAGCGGGACAGGAGACCCAGTACTTC. The encoded protein is CASSQRLAGQETQYF. Looking up the rest from reference TRBV18 and TRBJ2-5 gives the full variable domain: NAGVMQNPRHLVRRRGQEARLRCSPMKGHSHVYWYRQLPEEGLKFMVYLQKENIIDESGMPKERFSAEFPKEGPSILRIQQVVRGDSAAYFCASSQRLAGQETQYFGPGTRLLVL.

As for this clone: The same CDR3 arises from other DNA sequences in this sample as well. The V gene is TRBV7-2, the J gene TRBJ2-5, with 7 bases fitting TRBD1. V was clipped by 4 bases and J by 4 bases; unmatched bases: 0. CDR3 length equals 12 residues. Germline lookup yields CDR1 SGHTA and CDR2 FQGNSA. The CDR3 reads CASSSGGETQYF. The DNA for the CDR3 is TGTGCCAGCAGCTCAGGGGGAGAGACCCAGTACTTC.

The chain combines TRBV9 with TRBJ2-2; D possibly corresponds to TRBD1 (5 bases). CDR3 size: 17 residues. In germline, CDR1 is SGDLS, CDR2 YYNGEE. V lost 4 bases and J lost 1, with 17 bases in between. The CDR3 DNA is TGTGCCAGCAGCCCCCTTGTCGGCAGGGTGAACACCGGGGAGCTGTTTTTT. Amino acids: CASSPLVGRVNTGELFF.

The CDR3 sequence: CASSSLRDTFSSYEQYF. In nucleotides, the CDR3 is TGTGCCAGCAGTTCTTTACGGGACACGTTTAGCTCCTACGAGCAGTACTTC. This sequence joins TRBV28 and TRBJ2-7, with a weak D call TRBD1 (6 bases). The V end lost 4 bases, the J end lost 0 bases, and 19 bases lay between the germline ends. The CDR3 spans 17 residues. Per germline, CDR1 MDHEN and CDR2 SYDVKM. Using reference TRBV28 and TRBJ2-7 for the parts outside the CDR3, the full variable domain is DVKVTQSSRYLVKRTGEKVFLECVQDMDHENMFWYRQDPGLGLRLIYFSYDVKMKEKGDIPEGYSVSREKKERFSLILESASTNQTSMYLCASSSLRDTFSSYEQYFGPGTRLTVT.

This rearrangement joins TRBV21-1 to TRBJ1-2. TRBV21-1 is noted as a pseudogene. CDR3 length equals 11 residues. CDR3 sequence: CARTHFYGYTF. The CDR3 bases are TGTGCCCGCACGCACTTCTATGGCTACACCTTC.

CDR3 DNA sequence: TGTGCCAGCAGCGGGGCTAGCGGGAGAGGAGAGACCCAGTACTTC. It specifies CASSGASGRGETQYF. The chain uses TRBV7-8 and TRBJ2-5; TRBD2 aligns across 10 bases. This CDR3 contains 15 residues. The V segment lost 5 bases and the J segment 4 bases; nucleotides outside the gene matches: 7. Germline loops: CDR1 SGHVS, CDR2 FQNEAQ.

The chain is built from TRBV18 and TRBJ2-2; possibly TRBD2 for D (5 bases). Trimming shortened V by 3 bases and J by 7 bases, and 12 bases separated the two germline ends. From germline, CDR1 is KGHSH and CDR2 LQKENI. The CDR3 totals 14 residues. The CDR3 loop reads CASSPRARGGELFF. DNA of the CDR3: TGTGCCAGCTCACCCCGGGCCCGGGGCGGGGAGCTGTTTTTT.

J is TRBJ1-3 and V is TRBV5-1, with D unresolved. Trimming pared 0 bases from V and 3 bases from J, leaving 13 bases between. This CDR3 has 16 residues. Per the germline V gene, CDR1 is SGHRS and CDR2 is YFSETQ. In DNA form, the CDR3 reads TGCGCCAGCAGCTTGGCGGGTCCGCAGAATGGAAACACCATATATTTT. Amino acid sequence: CASSLAGPQNGNTIYF.

In nucleotides, the CDR3 is TGTGCCAGCAGTGGGGACAGGGGGCCTCAGCCCCAGCATTTT. It yields the protein CASSGDRGPQPQHF. The chain is built from TRBV27 and TRBJ1-5; 12 bases agree with TRBD1. Germline V CDR1 and CDR2: MNHEY, SMNVEV (reference sequence). Trimming at V came to 5 bases and at J to 6 bases, leaving 2 bases not matched to a gene. The CDR3 has 14 residues.

The chain is built from TRBV6-1 and TRBJ2-2; D remains unclear. Germline lookup yields CDR1 MNHNS and CDR2 SASEGT. Trimming shortened V by 7 bases and J by 4 bases, and 16 bases separated the two germline ends. There are 15 residues in the CDR3. CDR3 nucleotide sequence: TGTGCCAGCACCCGACCCGCCTCGGGCACCGGGGAGCTGTTTTTT. It encodes CASTRPASGTGELFF.

J is TRBJ2-7 and V is TRBV6-1; 7 bases are a match to TRBD1. V lost 7 bases, J lost 10 bases, and 7 bases stayed unmatched. In germline, CDR1 is MNHNS, CDR2 SASEGT. CDR3 size: 11 residues. The CDR3 sequence: CASTVEGGQYF. The DNA of the CDR3 is TGTGCCAGCACTGTGGAAGGGGGCCAGTACTTC.

This clone has just one count. The chain is built from TRBV7-9 and TRBJ2-7, with unresolved D. CDR1 is SEHNR, CDR2 FQNEAQ, per germline (reference sequence). The CDR3 is 17 amino acids. V lost 4 bases, J lost 0 bases, and 19 bases lay in between. The CDR3 reads CASSSIPSGTSSYEQYF. As DNA, the CDR3 is TGTGCCAGCAGCTCCATCCCCTCGGGTACCTCCTCCTACGAGCAGTACTTC. Together with reference TRBV7-9 and TRBJ2-7, the CDR3 gives the full variable domain: DTGVSQNPRHKITKRGQNVTFRCDPISEHNRLYWYRQTLGQGPEFLTYFQNEAQLEKSRLLSDRFSAERPKGSFSTLEIQRTEQGDSAMYLCASSSIPSGTSSYEQYFGPGTRLTVT.

The chain joins TRBV5-1 to TRBJ2-7, with D possibly TRBD1 on 6 matching bases. With 0 bases removed from V and 2 bases from J, the gap between germline ends came to 15 bases. The germline V gene has CDR1 SGHRS and CDR2 YFSETQ. The CDR3 is 16 residues long. In nucleotides, the CDR3 is TGCGCCAGCAGCTTGGGGCAGGGCAAGGGGGCCTACGAGCAGTACTTC. Encoded protein: CASSLGQGKGAYEQYF.

The chain employs TRBV6-1 and TRBJ1-4, with 9 positions matching TRBD1. The CDR3 extends over 15 amino acids. Trimming took 4 bases from V and 2 from J; bases not matched to a gene: 2. The germline V gene encodes CDR1 MNHNS and CDR2 SASEGT. CDR3 region: CASSGTGGTNEKLFF. DNA of the CDR3: TGTGCCAGCAGTGGCACAGGGGGCACTAATGAAAAACTGTTTTTT.

This chain connects TRBV5-1 to TRBJ2-1; either TRBD1 or TRBD2 may fit D (5 bases each). CDR1 is SGHRS, CDR2 YFSETQ, per germline. Trimming took 4 bases from V and 9 from J, leaving 14 bases between them. The CDR3 contains 13 residues. CDR3 region: CASSLPGAAEQFF. Written as DNA, the CDR3 is TGCGCCAGCAGCCTCCCCGGGGCAGCTGAGCAGTTCTTC.

The CDR3 protein is CASSSFRGGGYGYTF. The CDR3 DNA reads as TGTGCCAGCAGCTCTTTCCGGGGAGGCGGCTATGGCTACACCTTC. This sequence joins TRBV7-9 and TRBJ1-2, with D unresolved. The germline V gene has CDR1 SEHNR and CDR2 FQNEAQ (reference sequence). This CDR3 is built from 15 residues. Trimming took off 4 bases at V and 4 bases at J, with 16 bases between the two ends.

This sequence joins TRBV11-3 and TRBJ2-3, with 8 bases identical to TRBD2. J was trimmed by 5 bases and V by 5 bases; bases with no gene match: 6. CDR3 length equals 14 residues. Per the germline V gene, CDR1 is SGHNT and CDR2 is YENEEA. The CDR3 DNA reads TGTGCCAGCAGCCCGGGACTAGAGGGAGATACGCAGTATTTT. As protein: CASSPGLEGDTQYF.

About this clone itself: This CDR3 is also generated by other DNA sequences in the sample. V usage is TRBV5-1 and J usage is TRBJ1-1; D gene ambiguous. The CDR3 totals 13 residues. Trimming removed 4 bases at V and 4 bases at J, with 11 bases between. The V gene's germline CDR1 is SGHRS and CDR2 YFSETQ. The CDR3 sequence: CASSLTVGTEAFF. The CDR3 DNA is TGCGCCAGCAGCCTAACAGTAGGCACTGAAGCTTTCTTT.

The chain is built from TRBV19 and TRBJ1-2; 7 bases align to TRBD1. The CDR3 length is 15 residues. The V gene's germline CDR1 is LNHDA and CDR2 SQIVND (reference sequence). After removal of 2 bases from V and 4 bases from J, the junction contained 7 bases not matched to a gene. In DNA, the CDR3 is TGTGCCAGTAGTATAAGCCCGGGGACAGCCTATGGCTACACCTTC. Translated, it gives CASSISPGTAYGYTF.

The V call is TRBV5-4, the J call TRBJ2-7, with 10 bases identical to TRBD1. Looked up from germline, CDR1 is SGHNT and CDR2 is YYREEE (reference sequence). CDR3 length: 16 residues. The V segment lost 1 base and the J segment 1 base; nucleotides outside the gene matches: 5. Here the CDR3 DNA reads TGTGCCAGCAGCTTGTCCAAGGACAGGGGGTCCTACGAGCAGTACTTC. It is translated as CASSLSKDRGSYEQYF.

The chain combines TRBV6-1 with TRBJ1-5; 8 positions agree with TRBD1. Trimming took 7 bases from V and 2 from J; bases not matched to a gene: 1. In germline, CDR1 is MNHNS, CDR2 SASEGT. The length of the CDR3 is 13 residues. CDR3 sequence: CASKDRGNQPQHF. Here the CDR3 DNA reads TGTGCCAGCAAGGACAGGGGCAATCAGCCCCAGCATTTT.